This TCR beta chain was documented in a study of cytomegalovirus exposure and HLA in healthy donors. For the study at large: Genotyping showed 81% of 398 donors falling in the Caucasian-associated ancestry cluster.

Primers: 60 Vbeta forward and 13 Jbeta reverse. Profiling relied on immunoSEQ multiplex PCR, and the TCRdb table lists in-frame clones only, not all of them. The sample carries 150,000 or so clones, over 65% recorded once. J gave up 10 bases and V 6 bases, and 11 bases lay outside the gene matches. The CDR3 runs to 13 residues. Per germline, CDR1 MNHEY and CDR2 SVGAGI. The clonotype comes from a man between 40 and 49 years old in good health and CMV-seropositive. Sequencing was done on a sample of PBMCs. The chain employs TRBV6-5 and TRBJ1-1, with TRBD1 identical over 7 bases. The CDR3 reads CASSSRDSKAAFF. In DNA form, the CDR3 reads TGTGCCAGCAGCTCCAGGGACAGCAAAGCAGCTTTCTTT.